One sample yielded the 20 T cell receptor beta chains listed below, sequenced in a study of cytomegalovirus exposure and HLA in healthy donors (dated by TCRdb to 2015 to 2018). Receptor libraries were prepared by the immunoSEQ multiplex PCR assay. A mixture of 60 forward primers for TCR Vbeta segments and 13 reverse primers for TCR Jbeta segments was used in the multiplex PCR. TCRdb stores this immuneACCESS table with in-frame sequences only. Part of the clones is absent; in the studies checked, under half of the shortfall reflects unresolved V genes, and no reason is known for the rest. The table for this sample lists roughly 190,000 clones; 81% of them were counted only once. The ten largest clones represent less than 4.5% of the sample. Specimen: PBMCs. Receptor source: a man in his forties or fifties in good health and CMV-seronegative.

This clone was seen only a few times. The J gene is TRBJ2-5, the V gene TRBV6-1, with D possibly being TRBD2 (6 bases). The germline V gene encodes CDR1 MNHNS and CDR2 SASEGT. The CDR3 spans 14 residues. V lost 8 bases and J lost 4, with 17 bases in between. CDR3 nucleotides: TGTGCCAGCGCCGTGGGAAGGGGAGGAGAGACCCAGTACTTC. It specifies CASAVGRGGETQYF.

The CDR3 DNA sequence: TGTGCCAGCAGTGGGGGCGGGACCTGGGGCTATGGCTACACCTTC. It yields the protein CASSGGGTWGYGYTF. The rearrangement links TRBV2 to TRBJ1-2; weak D call: TRBD1 (5 bases). CDR1 and CDR2 (germline): SNHLY, FYNNEI. This CDR3 is 15 amino acids long. Trimming removed 4 bases at V and 4 bases at J, with 16 bases between.

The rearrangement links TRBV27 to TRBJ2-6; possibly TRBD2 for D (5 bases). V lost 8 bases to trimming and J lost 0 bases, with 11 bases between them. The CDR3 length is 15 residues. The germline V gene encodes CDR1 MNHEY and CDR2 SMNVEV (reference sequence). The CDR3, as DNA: TGTGCCAGCGAGAGGGAGTACTCTGGGGCCAACGTCCTGACTTTC. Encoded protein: CASEREYSGANVLTF.

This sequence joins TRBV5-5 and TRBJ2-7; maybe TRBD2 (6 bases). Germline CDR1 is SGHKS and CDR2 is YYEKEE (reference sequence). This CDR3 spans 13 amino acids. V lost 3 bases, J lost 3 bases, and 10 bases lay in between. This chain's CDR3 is CASSWPGSYEQYF. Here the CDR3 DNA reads TGTGCCAGCAGCTGGCCCGGGAGCTACGAGCAGTACTTC.

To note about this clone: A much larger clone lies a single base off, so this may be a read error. CDR3 coding DNA: TGCGCCAGCAGCCCCGCGAGCGGGCGCGAGCAGTACTTC. Amino acid sequence: CASSPASGREQYF. The chain joins TRBV4-1 to TRBJ2-7, with D perhaps matching TRBD2 (6 bases). Germline V gene lookup returns CDR1 MGHRA and CDR2 YSYEKL. Trimming shortened V by 4 bases and J by 6 bases, and 13 bases separated the two germline ends. The CDR3 extends over 13 amino acids.

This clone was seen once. CDR3 region: CASSPGQPNSGANVLTF. In DNA, the CDR3 is TGCGCCAGCAGCCCCGGACAGCCTAACTCTGGGGCCAACGTCCTGACTTTC. The chain couples TRBV5-1 to TRBJ2-6; D perhaps matches TRBD1 (6 bases). Germline V lookup: CDR1 SGHRS, CDR2 YFSETQ. V lost 4 bases, J lost 0 bases, and 14 bases lay in between. The CDR3 consists of 17 residues.

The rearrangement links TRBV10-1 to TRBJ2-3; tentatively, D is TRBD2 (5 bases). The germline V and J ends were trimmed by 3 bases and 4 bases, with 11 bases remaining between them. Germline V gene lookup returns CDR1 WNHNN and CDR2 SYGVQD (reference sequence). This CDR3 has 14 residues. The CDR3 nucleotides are TGCGCCAGCAGTGATGAGGGCCTTTCAGATACGCAGTATTTT. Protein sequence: CASSDEGLSDTQYF.

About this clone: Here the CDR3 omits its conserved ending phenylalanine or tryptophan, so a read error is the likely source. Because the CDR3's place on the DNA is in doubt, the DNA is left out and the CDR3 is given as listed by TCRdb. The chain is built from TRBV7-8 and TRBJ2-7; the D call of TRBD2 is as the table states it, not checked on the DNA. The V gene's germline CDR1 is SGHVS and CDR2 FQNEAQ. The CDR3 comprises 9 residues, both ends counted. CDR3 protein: CASSCGGRG.

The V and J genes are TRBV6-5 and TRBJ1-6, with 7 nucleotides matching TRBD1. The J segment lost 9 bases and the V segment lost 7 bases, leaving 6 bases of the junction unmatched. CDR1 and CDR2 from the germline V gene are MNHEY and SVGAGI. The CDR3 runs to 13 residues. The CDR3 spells CASTGGGRSPLHF. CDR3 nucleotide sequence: TGTGCCAGCACAGGAGGGGGCCGTTCACCCCTCCACTTT.

The CDR3 is CASSLTLSSYEQYF. The CDR3 DNA reads as TGTGCCAGTAGTTTGACACTGAGCTCCTACGAGCAGTACTTC. The chain uses TRBV19 and TRBJ2-7; no definite D call. This CDR3 comprises 14 residues. V was pared by 5 bases and J by 0 bases, with 11 bases between. Germline V lookup: CDR1 LNHDA, CDR2 SQIVND (reference sequence).

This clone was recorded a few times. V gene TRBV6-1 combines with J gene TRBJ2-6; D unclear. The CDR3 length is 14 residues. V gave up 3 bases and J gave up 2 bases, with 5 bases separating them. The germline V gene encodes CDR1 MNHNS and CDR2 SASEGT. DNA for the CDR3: TGTGCCAGCAGTGAGGCCACTGGGGCCAACGTCCTGACTTTC. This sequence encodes CASSEATGANVLTF.

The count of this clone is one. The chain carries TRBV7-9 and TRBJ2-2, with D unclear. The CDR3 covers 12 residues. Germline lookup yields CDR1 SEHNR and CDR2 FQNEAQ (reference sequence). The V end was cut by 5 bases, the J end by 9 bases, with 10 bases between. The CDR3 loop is CASSLGPRELFF. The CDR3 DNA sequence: TGTGCCAGCAGCCTAGGGCCTCGGGAGCTGTTTTTT.

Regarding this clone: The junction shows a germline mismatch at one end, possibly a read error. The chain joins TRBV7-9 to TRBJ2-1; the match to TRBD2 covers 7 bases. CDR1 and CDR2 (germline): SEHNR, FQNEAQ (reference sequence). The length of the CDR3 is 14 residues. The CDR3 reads CSSRSGEIYNEQFF. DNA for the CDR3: TGTTCCAGCAGGAGCGGGGAGATCTACAATGAGCAGTTCTTC. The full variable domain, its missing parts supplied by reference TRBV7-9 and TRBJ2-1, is DTGVSQNPRHKITKRGQNVTFRCDPISEHNRLYWYRQTLGQGPEFLTYFQNEAQLEKSRLLSDRFSAERPKGSFSTLEIQRTEQGDSAMYLCSSRSGEIYNEQFFGPGTRLTVL.

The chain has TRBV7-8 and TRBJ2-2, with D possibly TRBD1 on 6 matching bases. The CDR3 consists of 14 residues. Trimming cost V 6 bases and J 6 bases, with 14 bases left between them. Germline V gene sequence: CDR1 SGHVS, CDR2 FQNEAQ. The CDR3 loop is CASSSDRLAGELFF. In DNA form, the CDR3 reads TGTGCCAGCAGTTCGGACAGACTCGCCGGGGAGCTGTTTTTT. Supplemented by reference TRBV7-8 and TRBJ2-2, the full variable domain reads GAGVSQSPRYKVAKRGQDVALRCDPISGHVSLFWYQQALGQGPEFLTYFQNEAQLDKSGLPSDRFFAERPEGSVSTLKIQRTQQEDSAVYLCASSSDRLAGELFFGEGSRLTVL.

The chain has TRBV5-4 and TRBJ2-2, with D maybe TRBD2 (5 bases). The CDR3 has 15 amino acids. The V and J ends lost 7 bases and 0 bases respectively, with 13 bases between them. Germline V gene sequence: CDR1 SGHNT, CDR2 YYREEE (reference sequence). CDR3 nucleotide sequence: TGTGCCAGCGCCCCTCAGACTACGAACACCGGGGAGCTGTTTTTT. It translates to CASAPQTTNTGELFF. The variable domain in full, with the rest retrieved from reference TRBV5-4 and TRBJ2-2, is ETGVTQSPTHLIKTRGQQVTLRCSSQSGHNTVSWYQQALGQGPQFIFQYYREEENGRGNFPPRFSGLQFPNYSSELNVNALELDDSALYLCASAPQTTNTGELFFGEGSRLTVL.

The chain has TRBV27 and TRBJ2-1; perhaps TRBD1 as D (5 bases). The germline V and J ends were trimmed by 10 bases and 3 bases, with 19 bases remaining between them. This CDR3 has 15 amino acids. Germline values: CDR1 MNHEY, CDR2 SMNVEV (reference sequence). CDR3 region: CATSIGAEVYNEQFF. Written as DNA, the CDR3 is TGTGCCACCTCAATTGGGGCCGAAGTCTACAATGAGCAGTTCTTC.

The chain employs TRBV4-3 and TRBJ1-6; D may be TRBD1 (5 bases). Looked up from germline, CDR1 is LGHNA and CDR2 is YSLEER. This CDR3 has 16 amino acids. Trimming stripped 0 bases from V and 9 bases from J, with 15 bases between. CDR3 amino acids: CASSQETGGSGSPLHF. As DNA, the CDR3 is TGCGCCAGCAGCCAAGAGACCGGGGGATCGGGTTCACCCCTCCACTTT.

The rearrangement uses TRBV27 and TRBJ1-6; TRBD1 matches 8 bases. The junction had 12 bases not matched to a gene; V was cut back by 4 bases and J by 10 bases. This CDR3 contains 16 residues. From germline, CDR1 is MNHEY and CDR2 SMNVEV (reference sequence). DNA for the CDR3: TGTGCCAGCAGTTCCCGGACAGGGCTCGTCTTCTCACCCCTCCACTTT. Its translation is CASSSRTGLVFSPLHF.

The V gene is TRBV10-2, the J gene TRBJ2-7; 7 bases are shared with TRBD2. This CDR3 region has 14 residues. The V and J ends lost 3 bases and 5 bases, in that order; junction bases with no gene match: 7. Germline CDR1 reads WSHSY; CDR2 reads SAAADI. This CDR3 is CASSEAGRSNEQYF. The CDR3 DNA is TGCGCCAGCAGTGAAGCGGGGAGGTCTAACGAGCAGTACTTC.

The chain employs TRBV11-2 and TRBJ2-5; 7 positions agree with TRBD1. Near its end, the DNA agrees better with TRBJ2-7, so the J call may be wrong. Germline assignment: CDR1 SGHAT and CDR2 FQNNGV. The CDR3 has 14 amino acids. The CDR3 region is CASSLATGKYEQYF. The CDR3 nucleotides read TGTGCCAGCAGCTTAGCGACAGGGAAATACGAGCAGTACTTC.